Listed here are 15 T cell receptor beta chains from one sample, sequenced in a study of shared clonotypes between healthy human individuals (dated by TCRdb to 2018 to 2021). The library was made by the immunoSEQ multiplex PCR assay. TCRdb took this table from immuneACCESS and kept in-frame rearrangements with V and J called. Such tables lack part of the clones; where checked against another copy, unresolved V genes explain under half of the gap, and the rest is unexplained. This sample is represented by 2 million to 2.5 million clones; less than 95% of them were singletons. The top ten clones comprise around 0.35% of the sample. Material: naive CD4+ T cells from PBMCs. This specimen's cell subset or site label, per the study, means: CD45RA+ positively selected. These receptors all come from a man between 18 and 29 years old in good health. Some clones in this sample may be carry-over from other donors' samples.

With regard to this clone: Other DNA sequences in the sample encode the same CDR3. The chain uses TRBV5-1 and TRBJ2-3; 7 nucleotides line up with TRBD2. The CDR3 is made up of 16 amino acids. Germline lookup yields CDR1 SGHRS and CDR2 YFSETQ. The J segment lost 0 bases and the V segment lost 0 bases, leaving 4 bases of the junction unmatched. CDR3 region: CASSLGLADSTDTQYF. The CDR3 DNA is TGCGCCAGCAGCTTGGGGCTAGCGGACAGCACAGATACGCAGTATTTT.

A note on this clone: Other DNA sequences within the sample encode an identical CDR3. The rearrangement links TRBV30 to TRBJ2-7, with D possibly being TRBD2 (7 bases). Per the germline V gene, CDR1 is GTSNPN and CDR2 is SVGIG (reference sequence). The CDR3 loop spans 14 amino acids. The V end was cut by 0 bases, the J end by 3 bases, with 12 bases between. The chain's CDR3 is CAWSVGGAGYEQYF. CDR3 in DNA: TGTGCCTGGAGTGTAGGGGGGGCGGGCTACGAGCAGTACTTC.

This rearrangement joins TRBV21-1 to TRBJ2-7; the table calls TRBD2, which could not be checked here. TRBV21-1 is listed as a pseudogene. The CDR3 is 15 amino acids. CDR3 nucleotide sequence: TGTGCCAGCAGCAAAGGAGAGGCTAGCAGGCGCGAGCAGTACTTC. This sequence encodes CASSKGEASRREQYF.

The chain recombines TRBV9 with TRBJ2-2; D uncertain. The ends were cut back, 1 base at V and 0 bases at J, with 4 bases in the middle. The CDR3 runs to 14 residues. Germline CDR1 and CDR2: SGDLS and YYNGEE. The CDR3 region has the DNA TGTGCCAGCAGCGTATACGCGAACACCGGGGAGCTGTTTTTT. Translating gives CASSVYANTGELFF.

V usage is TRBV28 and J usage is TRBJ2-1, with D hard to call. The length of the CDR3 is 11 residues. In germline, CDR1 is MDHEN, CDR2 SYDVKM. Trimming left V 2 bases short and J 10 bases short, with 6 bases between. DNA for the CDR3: TGTGCCAGCAGTTTAAAACAGGAGCAGTTCTTC. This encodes CASSLKQEQFF.

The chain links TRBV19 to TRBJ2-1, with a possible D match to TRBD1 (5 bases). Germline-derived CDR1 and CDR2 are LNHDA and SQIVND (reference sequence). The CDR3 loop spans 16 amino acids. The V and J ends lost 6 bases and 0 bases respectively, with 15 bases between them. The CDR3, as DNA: TGTGCCAGTAGGCCGTCGACAGACCGCTCCTACAATGAGCAGTTCTTC. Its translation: CASRPSTDRSYNEQFF.

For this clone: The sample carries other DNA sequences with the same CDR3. This CDR3 reads CASSARGNTEAFF. In DNA, the CDR3 is TGTGCCAGCAGTGCCAGGGGGAACACTGAAGCTTTCTTT. This chain uses TRBV6-1 with TRBJ1-1, with a tentative D call TRBD1 (6 bases). CDR1 and CDR2 (germline): MNHNS, SASEGT. Between the trimmed V and J ends, which lost 4 bases and 1 base, there was a span of 7 bases. The CDR3 has 13 residues.

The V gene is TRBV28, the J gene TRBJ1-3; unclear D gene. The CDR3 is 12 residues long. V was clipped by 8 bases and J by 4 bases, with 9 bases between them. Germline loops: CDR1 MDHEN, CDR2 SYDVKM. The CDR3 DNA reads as TGTGCCAGCCAAAGGGCCGGAAACACCATATATTTT. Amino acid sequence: CASQRAGNTIYF.

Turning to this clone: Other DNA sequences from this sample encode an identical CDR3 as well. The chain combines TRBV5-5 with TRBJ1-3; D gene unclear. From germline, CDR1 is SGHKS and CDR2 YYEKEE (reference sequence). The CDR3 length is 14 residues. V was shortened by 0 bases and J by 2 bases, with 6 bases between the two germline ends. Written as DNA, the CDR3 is TGTGCCAGCAGCTTGGAGGCTGCTGGAAACACCATATATTTT. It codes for CASSLEAAGNTIYF.

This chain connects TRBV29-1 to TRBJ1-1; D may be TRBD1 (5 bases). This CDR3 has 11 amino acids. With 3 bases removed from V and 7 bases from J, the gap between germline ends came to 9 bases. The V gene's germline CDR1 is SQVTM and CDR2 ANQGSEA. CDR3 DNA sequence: TGCAGCGTTGATCGGGGGTATGAAGCTTTCTTT. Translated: CSVDRGYEAFF.

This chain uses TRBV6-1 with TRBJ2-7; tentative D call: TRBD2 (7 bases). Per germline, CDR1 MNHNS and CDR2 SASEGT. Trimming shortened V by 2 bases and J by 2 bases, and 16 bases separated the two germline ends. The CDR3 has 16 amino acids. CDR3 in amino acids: CASSEPRTRGAYEQYF. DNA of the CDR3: TGTGCCAGCAGTGAACCTAGGACTAGGGGGGCCTACGAGCAGTACTTC.

CDR3 in amino acids: CASLGQVKSYGYTF. The CDR3 DNA is TGTGCCAGCCTAGGACAGGTGAAAAGCTATGGCTACACCTTC. The rearrangement uses TRBV2 and TRBJ1-2; TRBD1 matches at 7 bases. The ends lost 8 bases at V and 4 bases at J; junction bases unmatched: 10. Germline CDR1 SNHLY, CDR2 FYNNEI. The CDR3 length is 14 residues.

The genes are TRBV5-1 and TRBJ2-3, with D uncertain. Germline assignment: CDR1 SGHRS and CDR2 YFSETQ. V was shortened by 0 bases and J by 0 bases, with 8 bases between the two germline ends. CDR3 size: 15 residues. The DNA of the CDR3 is TGCGCCAGCAGCTTGGAGAGTACTAGCACAGATACGCAGTATTTT. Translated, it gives CASSLESTSTDTQYF.

CDR3 region: CATSIHGSFNQPQHF. In DNA, the CDR3 is TGTGCCACCAGCATCCACGGGAGTTTCAATCAGCCCCAGCATTTT. The V and J genes are TRBV15 and TRBJ1-5; no clear D. CDR1 and CDR2 (germline): LNHNV, YYDKDF (reference sequence). V gave up 4 bases and J gave up 3 bases, with 13 bases separating them. The CDR3 covers 15 residues. The full variable domain, in which reference TRBV15 and TRBJ1-5 provide the parts outside the CDR3, is DAMVIQNPRYQVTQFGKPVTLSCSQTLNHNVMYWYQQKSSQAPKLLFHYYDKDFNNEADTPDNFQSRRPNTSFCFLDIRSPGLGDTAMYLCATSIHGSFNQPQHFGDGTRLSIL.

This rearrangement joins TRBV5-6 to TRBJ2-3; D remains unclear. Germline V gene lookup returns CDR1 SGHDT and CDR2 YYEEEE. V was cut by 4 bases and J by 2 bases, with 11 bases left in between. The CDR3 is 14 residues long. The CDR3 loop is CASSPLTSTDTQYF. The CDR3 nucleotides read TGTGCCAGCAGCCCACTGACTTCCACAGATACGCAGTATTTT.